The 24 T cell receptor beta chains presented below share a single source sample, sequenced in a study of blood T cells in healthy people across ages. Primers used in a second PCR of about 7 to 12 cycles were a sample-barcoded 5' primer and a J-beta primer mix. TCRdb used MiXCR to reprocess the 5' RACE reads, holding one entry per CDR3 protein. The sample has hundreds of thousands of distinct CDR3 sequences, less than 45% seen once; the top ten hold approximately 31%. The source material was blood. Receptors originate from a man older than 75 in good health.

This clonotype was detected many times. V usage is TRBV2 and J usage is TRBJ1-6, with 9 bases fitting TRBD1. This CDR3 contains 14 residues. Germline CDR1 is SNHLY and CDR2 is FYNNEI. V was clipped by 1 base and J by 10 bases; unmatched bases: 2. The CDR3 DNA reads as TGTGCCAGCAGTGAAGACAGGGGGCGATCACCCCTCCACTTT. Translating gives CASSEDRGRSPLHF.

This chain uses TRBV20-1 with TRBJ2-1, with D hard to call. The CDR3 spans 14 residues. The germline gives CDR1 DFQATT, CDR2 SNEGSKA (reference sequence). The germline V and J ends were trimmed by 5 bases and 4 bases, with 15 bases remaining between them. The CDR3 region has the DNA TGCAGTGCTTCGAGCGTCCGCCGGTACAATGAGCAGTTCTTC. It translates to CSASSVRRYNEQFF.

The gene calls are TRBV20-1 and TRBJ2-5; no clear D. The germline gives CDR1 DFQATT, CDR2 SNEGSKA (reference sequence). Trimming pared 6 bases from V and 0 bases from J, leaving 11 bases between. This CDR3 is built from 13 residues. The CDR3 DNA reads TGCAGTGCCCTTATCGAGTACCAAGAGACCCAGTACTTC. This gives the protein CSALIEYQETQYF.

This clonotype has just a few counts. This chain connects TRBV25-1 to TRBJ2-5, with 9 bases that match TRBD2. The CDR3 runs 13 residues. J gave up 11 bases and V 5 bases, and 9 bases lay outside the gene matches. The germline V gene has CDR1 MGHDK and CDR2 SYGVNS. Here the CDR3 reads CASSTHSGGEQYF. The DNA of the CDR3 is TGTGCCAGCAGTACACATAGCGGGGGTGAGCAGTACTTC.

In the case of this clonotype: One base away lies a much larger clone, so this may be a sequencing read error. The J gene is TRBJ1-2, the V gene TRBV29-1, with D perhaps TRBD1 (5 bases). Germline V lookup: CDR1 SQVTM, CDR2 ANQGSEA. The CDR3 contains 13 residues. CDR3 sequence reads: CSAEGGGDYGYTF. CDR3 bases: TGCAGCGCTGAAGGCGGGGGGGACTATGGCTACACCTTC.

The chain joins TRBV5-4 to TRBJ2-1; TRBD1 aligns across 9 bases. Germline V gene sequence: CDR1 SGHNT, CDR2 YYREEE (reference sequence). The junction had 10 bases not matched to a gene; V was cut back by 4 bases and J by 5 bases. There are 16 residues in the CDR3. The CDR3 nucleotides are TGTGCCAGCAGCCTAACATCCGGGACAGGGAACAATGAGCAGTTCTTC. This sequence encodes CASSLTSGTGNNEQFF.

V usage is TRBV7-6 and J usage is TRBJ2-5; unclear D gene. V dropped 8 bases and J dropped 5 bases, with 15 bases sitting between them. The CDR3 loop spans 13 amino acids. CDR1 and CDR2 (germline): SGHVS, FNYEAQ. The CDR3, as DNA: TGTGCCAGCGGCGTCGGGCCCTCGGAGACCCAGTACTTC. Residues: CASGVGPSETQYF.

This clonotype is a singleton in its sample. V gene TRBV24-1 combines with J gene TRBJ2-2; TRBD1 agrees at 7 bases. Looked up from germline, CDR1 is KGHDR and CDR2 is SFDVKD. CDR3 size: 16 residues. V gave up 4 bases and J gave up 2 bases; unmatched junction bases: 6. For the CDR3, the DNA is TGTGCCACCAGTGACGACAGGGCAATAAACACCGGGGAGCTGTTTTTT. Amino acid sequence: CATSDDRAINTGELFF.

Here the CDR3 reads CASSPRTKTRGEQFF. The CDR3 DNA is TGTGCCAGCAGTCCCAGAACCAAAACACGCGGTGAGCAGTTCTTC. The chain carries TRBV28 and TRBJ2-1; D remains unclear. Germline lookup yields CDR1 MDHEN and CDR2 SYDVKM. V was trimmed by 5 bases and J by 9 bases, leaving 20 bases between them. This CDR3 has 15 residues.

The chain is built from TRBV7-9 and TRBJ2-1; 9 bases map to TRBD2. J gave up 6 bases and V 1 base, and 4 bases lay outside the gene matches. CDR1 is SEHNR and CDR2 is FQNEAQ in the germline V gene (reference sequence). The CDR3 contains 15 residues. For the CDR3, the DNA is TGTGCCAGCAGCTTAGTCCTAGCGGGGAGCAATGAGCAGTTCTTC. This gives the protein CASSLVLAGSNEQFF.

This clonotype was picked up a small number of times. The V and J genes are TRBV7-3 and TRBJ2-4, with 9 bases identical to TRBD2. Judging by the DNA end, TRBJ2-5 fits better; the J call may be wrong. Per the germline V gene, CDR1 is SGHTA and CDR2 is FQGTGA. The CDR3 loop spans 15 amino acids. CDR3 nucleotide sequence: TGTGCCAGCAGCTCCCTAGCGGGACCACAAGAGACCCAGTACTTC. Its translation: CASSSLAGPQETQYF.

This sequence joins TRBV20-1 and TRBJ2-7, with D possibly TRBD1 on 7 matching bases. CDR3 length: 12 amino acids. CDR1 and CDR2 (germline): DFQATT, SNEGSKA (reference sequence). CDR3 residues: CSQGGTLYEQYF. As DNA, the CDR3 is TGCAGCCAGGGGGGAACCCTTTACGAGCAGTACTTC.

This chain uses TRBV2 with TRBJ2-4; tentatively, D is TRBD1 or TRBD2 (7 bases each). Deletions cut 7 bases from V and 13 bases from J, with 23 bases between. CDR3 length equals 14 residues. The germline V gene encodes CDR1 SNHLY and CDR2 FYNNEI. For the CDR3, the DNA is TGTGCCAGCAAGGTCGGGTCAGGGGGGCGGGAGCAGTACTTC. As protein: CASKVGSGGREQYF.

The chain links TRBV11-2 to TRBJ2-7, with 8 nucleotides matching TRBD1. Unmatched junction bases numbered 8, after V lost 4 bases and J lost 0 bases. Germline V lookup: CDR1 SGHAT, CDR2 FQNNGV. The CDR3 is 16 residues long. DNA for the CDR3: TGTGCCAGCAGCTCCCTTGGAACAGGGGGCTCCTACGAGCAGTACTTC. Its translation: CASSSLGTGGSYEQYF.

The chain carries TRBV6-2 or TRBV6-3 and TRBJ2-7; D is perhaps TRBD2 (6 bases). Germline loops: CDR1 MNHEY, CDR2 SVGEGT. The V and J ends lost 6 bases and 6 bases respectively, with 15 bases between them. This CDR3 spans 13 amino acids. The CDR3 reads CASSSGTLGEQYF. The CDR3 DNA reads TGTGCCAGCAGCTCTGGGACTCTCGGCGAGCAGTACTTC.

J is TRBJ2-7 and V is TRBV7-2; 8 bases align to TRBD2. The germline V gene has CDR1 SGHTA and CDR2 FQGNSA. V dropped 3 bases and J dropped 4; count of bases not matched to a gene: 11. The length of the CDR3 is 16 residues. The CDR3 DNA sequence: TGTGCCAGCAGCTTTTTGTCTGCGGGAGGCGGGTACGAGCAGTACTTC. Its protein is CASSFLSAGGGYEQYF.

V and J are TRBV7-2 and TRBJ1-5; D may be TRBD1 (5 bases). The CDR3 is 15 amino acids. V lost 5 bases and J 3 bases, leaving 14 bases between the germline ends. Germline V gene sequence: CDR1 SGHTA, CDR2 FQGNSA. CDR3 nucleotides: TGTGCCAGCAGCGCCAGGGTGTCTGCCAATCAGCCCCAGCATTTT. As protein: CASSARVSANQPQHF.

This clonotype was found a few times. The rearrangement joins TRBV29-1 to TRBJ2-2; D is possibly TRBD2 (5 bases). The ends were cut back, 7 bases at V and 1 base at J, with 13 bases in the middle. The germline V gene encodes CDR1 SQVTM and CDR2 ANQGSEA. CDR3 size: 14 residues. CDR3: CSAHTDWNTGELFF. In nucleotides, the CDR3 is TGCAGCGCTCACACGGACTGGAACACCGGGGAGCTGTTTTTT.

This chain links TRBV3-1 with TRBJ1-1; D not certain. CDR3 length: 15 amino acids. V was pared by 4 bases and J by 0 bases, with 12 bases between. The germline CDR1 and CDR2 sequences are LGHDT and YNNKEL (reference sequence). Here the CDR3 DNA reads TGTGCCAGCAGCCCTGTCGCGGGGATGAACACTGAAGCTTTCTTT. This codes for CASSPVAGMNTEAFF.

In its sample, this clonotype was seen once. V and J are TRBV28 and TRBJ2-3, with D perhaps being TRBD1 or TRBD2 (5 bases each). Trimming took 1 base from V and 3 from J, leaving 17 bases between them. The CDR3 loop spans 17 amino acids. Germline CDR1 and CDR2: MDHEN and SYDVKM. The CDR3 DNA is TGTGCCAGCAGTTTATTGACGTTGGGGACGCAAACAGATACGCAGTATTTT. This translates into CASSLLTLGTQTDTQYF.

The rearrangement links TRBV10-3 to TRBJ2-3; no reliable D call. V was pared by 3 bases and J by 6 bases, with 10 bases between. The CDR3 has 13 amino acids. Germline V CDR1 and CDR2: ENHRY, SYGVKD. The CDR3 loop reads CAISDHPRDTQYF. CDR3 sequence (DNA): TGTGCCATCAGTGATCATCCTCGGGATACGCAGTATTTT.

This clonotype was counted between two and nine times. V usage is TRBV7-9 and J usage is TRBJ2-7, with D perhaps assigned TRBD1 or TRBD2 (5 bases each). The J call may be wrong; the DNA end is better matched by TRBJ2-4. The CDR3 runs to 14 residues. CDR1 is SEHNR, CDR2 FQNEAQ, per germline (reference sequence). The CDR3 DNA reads TGTGCCAGCAGCTTATCGTCGGGGCAAAACATTCAGTACTTC. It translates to CASSLSSGQNIQYF.

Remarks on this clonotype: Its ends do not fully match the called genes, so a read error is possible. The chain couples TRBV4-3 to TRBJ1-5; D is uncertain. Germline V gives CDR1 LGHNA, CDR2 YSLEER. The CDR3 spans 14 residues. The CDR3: CASNQAMSDQPQHF. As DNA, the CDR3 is TGCGCCAGCAACCAAGCGATGTCGGATCAGCCCCAGCATTTT.

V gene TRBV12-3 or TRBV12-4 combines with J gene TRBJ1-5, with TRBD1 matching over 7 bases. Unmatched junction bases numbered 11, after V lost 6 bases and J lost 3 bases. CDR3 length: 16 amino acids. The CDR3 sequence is CASRTETGQSNQPQHF. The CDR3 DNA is TGTGCCAGCAGAACCGAAACGGGACAGTCCAATCAGCCCCAGCATTTT.